The 2 T cell receptor beta chains listed next were all sequenced from one sample in a study of CD8 T cells in ankylosing spondylitis. In TCRdb, the 5' RACE reads were re-called with MiXCR into one record per CDR3 protein. The sample holds about 250,000 distinct CDR3 sequences; 32% are singletons and the top ten take around 4.4%. Source material: blood, either unsorted or a sorted T cell fraction (not recorded which). These TCRs come from a male donor with ankylosing spondylitis or in good health (not recorded which).

The V and J genes are TRBV9 and TRBJ1-3; no clear D gene. Between the trimmed V and J ends, which lost 3 bases and 0 bases, there was a span of 1 base. The CDR3 contains 12 residues. Looked up from germline, CDR1 is SGDLS and CDR2 is YYNGEE. The CDR3 region has the DNA TGTGCCAGCAGCGGCTCTGGAAACACCATATATTTT. Protein product: CASSGSGNTIYF. The variable domain in full, with the rest retrieved from reference TRBV9 and TRBJ1-3, is DSGVTQTPKHLITATGQRVTLRCSPRSGDLSVYWYQQSLDQGLQFLIQYYNGEERAKGNILERFSAQQFPDLHSELNLSSLELGDSALYFCASSGSGNTIYFGEGSWLTVV.

This clonotype was detected ten times or more. The rearrangement links TRBV6-1 to TRBJ1-1; 7 positions match TRBD1. Germline V gives CDR1 MNHNS, CDR2 SASEGT. This CDR3 region has 14 residues. Germline trimming cut 6 bases from V and 4 bases from J; bases unmatched to any gene: 8. The CDR3 loop reads CASRAQGVSTEAFF. CDR3 DNA: TGTGCCAGCAGGGCCCAGGGGGTTTCCACTGAAGCTTTCTTT.